The next 19 T cell receptor beta chains were all read from a single sample in a study of shared clonotypes between healthy human individuals. TCRdb keeps only in-frame clones here, not all; method: immunoSEQ multiplex PCR. Here the sample spans about 490,000 clones, approximately 78% being singletons. Sequencing was carried out using PBMCs. The receptors stem from a middle-aged woman in good health. Some clones in this sample may be carry-over from other donors' samples.

The V call is TRBV5-4, the J call TRBJ2-5, with TRBD2 matching over 11 bases. The CDR3 has 17 amino acids. CDR1 and CDR2 from the germline V gene are SGHNT and YYREEE (reference sequence). V lost 3 bases to trimming and J lost 1 base; unmatched junction nucleotides: 8. The CDR3 sequence: CASSSGTSGGGQETQYF. CDR3 DNA: TGTGCCAGCAGCTCCGGGACTAGCGGTGGCGGCCAAGAGACCCAGTACTTC.

As to this clone: This same CDR3 is encoded by further DNA sequences in the sample. This rearrangement joins TRBV11-2 to TRBJ2-1; no firm D call. CDR1 SGHAT and CDR2 FQNNGV come from the germline V gene. The CDR3 is 13 amino acids. V shed 1 base and J shed 3 bases, with 4 bases lying between them. In DNA, the CDR3 is TGTGCCAGCAGCTTAGGACTCTACAATGAGCAGTTCTTC. Amino acid sequence: CASSLGLYNEQFF.

The genes are TRBV5-1 and TRBJ2-3; D unresolved. V was shortened by 1 base and J by 2 bases, with 17 bases between the two germline ends. This CDR3 has 17 residues. The germline gives CDR1 SGHRS, CDR2 YFSETQ. The CDR3 coding sequence is TGCGCCAGCAGCTTGAGAACAGTAACTAATCCCACAGATACGCAGTATTTT. As protein: CASSLRTVTNPTDTQYF.

This chain uses TRBV10-2 with TRBJ1-3; D gene ambiguous. The CDR3 loop spans 15 amino acids. V lost 0 bases to trimming and J lost 4 bases, with 10 bases between them. Germline assignment: CDR1 WSHSY and CDR2 SAAADI. CDR3 sequence (DNA): TGCGCCAGCAGTGAGTCGATCGGCAGGGGAAACACCATATATTTT. It encodes CASSESIGRGNTIYF.

V is TRBV2 and J is TRBJ2-5, with a possible D match to TRBD2 (6 bases). Germline lookup yields CDR1 SNHLY and CDR2 FYNNEI. The length of the CDR3 is 13 residues. The ends were cut back, 9 bases at V and 5 bases at J, with 16 bases in the middle. CDR3 loop: CASGGLEGETQYF. DNA for the CDR3: TGTGCCAGTGGAGGGCTAGAAGGGGAGACCCAGTACTTC.

V and J are TRBV7-8 and TRBJ2-1; TRBD1 aligns across 9 bases. The V segment lost 5 bases and the J segment 5 bases; nucleotides outside the gene matches: 7. The CDR3 covers 15 residues. From germline, CDR1 is SGHVS and CDR2 FQNEAQ. DNA for the CDR3: TGTGCCAGCAGCGCCAAGGGGACAGGGAACAATGAGCAGTTCTTC. It codes for CASSAKGTGNNEQFF.

This chain links TRBV5-1 with TRBJ2-1; 7 nucleotides agree with TRBD2. The junction had 3 bases not matched to a gene; V was cut back by 0 bases and J by 0 bases. CDR1 is SGHRS and CDR2 is YFSETQ in the germline V gene. The CDR3 is 16 residues long. The CDR3, as DNA: TGCGCCAGCAGCTTGGATGGCGGGAGCTCCTACAATGAGCAGTTCTTC. Protein product: CASSLDGGSSYNEQFF.

V is TRBV10-2 and J is TRBJ2-3; 10 bases align to TRBD2. There are 13 residues in the CDR3. Germline lookup yields CDR1 WSHSY and CDR2 SAAADI. The V gene end was trimmed by 10 bases and the J gene end by 3 bases; junction bases not matched to a gene: 4. CDR3 sequence reads: CATTSGMTDTQYF. In DNA, the CDR3 is TGCGCCACCACTAGCGGGATGACAGATACGCAGTATTTT.

This clone was picked up one time. The J gene is TRBJ2-5, the V gene TRBV6-6; 14 bases line up with TRBD2. The V gene's germline CDR1 is MNHNY and CDR2 SVGAGI (reference sequence). V dropped 2 bases and J dropped 13; count of bases not matched to a gene: 9. This CDR3 spans 15 amino acids. In DNA, the CDR3 is TGTGCCAGCAGTTACGGCGAGACTAGCGGGAGGGGGGGGTACTTC. It yields the protein CASSYGETSGRGGYF.

The rearrangement joins TRBV28 to TRBJ2-7; D is unclear. The V end lost 8 bases, the J end lost 4 bases, and 15 bases lay between the germline ends. The CDR3 has 13 amino acids. Germline V gene lookup returns CDR1 MDHEN and CDR2 SYDVKM. The DNA for the CDR3 is TGTGCCAGCGGTAAAGGGCCACCTTACGAGCAGTACTTC. Its protein product is CASGKGPPYEQYF.

This chain connects TRBV28 to TRBJ1-4, with 10 positions matching TRBD1. Germline values: CDR1 MDHEN, CDR2 SYDVKM. The CDR3 is 16 residues long. V gave up 6 bases and J gave up 6 bases; unmatched junction bases: 10. CDR3 in amino acids: CASRFSPGQGDEKLFF. CDR3 bases: TGTGCCAGCAGGTTTAGCCCCGGACAGGGGGATGAAAAACTGTTTTTT.

This sequence joins TRBV6-6 and TRBJ1-3, with 9 positions matching TRBD1. J was trimmed by 0 bases and V by 6 bases; bases with no gene match: 3. The CDR3 consists of 15 residues. Germline CDR1 and CDR2: MNHNY and SVGAGI (reference sequence). CDR3 DNA: TGTGCCAGCAGGATGGACAGGGGCTCTGGAAACACCATATATTTT. Its protein product is CASRMDRGSGNTIYF.

The chain couples TRBV27 to TRBJ2-1, with TRBD1 as a possible D gene (6 bases). The CDR3 is made up of 17 amino acids. CDR1 MNHEY and CDR2 SMNVEV come from the germline V gene (reference sequence). V lost 5 bases and J 5 bases, leaving 22 bases between the germline ends. In DNA, the CDR3 is TGTGCCAGCAGTCCTTCCCCACTAAAAGGGGGTGACAATGAGCAGTTCTTC. Protein: CASSPSPLKGGDNEQFF.

V usage is TRBV18 and J usage is TRBJ2-1; TRBD2 matches 7 bases. Losses at the gene ends were 4 bases for V and 6 bases for J; bases not matched to a gene: 6. In germline, CDR1 is KGHSH, CDR2 LQKENI. The CDR3 runs 14 residues. The CDR3: CASSRTGTINEQFF. DNA of the CDR3: TGTGCCAGCTCACGAACCGGGACTATCAATGAGCAGTTCTTC. Drawing the rest from reference TRBV18 and TRBJ2-1, the complete variable domain is NAGVMQNPRHLVRRRGQEARLRCSPMKGHSHVYWYRQLPEEGLKFMVYLQKENIIDESGMPKERFSAEFPKEGPSILRIQQVVRGDSAAYFCASSRTGTINEQFFGPGTRLTVL.

A word on this clone: The identical CDR3 is also encoded by other nucleotide sequences in the sample. The genes are TRBV18 and TRBJ2-7; 8 nucleotides agree with TRBD1. After removal of 1 base from V and 6 bases from J, the junction contained 2 bases not matched to a gene. This CDR3 comprises 13 residues. Germline CDR1 and CDR2: KGHSH and LQKENI. As DNA, the CDR3 is TGTGCCAGCTCACCACTCGACAGGGGCGAGCAGTACTTC. Its protein is CASSPLDRGEQYF.

The chain combines TRBV5-5 with TRBJ2-7, with D unclear. The V gene's germline CDR1 is SGHKS and CDR2 YYEKEE (reference sequence). The CDR3 extends over 12 amino acids. The V gene lost 0 bases and the J gene lost 4 bases, with 5 bases spanning the gap. The CDR3 DNA is TGTGCCAGCAGCTTGGGTCAGTACGAGCAGTACTTC. Amino acid sequence: CASSLGQYEQYF.

Ten or more counts support this clone. This sequence joins TRBV28 and TRBJ2-1; 7 nucleotides line up with TRBD2. V shed 1 base, J shed 8 bases, and the junction held 11 bases outside the gene matches. Per the germline V gene, CDR1 is MDHEN and CDR2 is SYDVKM. The CDR3 has 16 residues. Here the CDR3 DNA reads TGTGCCAGCAGTTTATTCCTAAGCGGGATCAACCATGAGCAGTTCTTC. Translating it yields CASSLFLSGINHEQFF.

Concerning this clone itself: The sample carries other DNA sequences with the same CDR3. The CDR3 DNA follows: TGTGCCAGCTCACCAACCCAAGAGACCCAGTACTTC. Translating gives CASSPTQETQYF. The chain joins TRBV18 to TRBJ2-5; D unclear. This CDR3 is 12 amino acids long. Germline lookup yields CDR1 KGHSH and CDR2 LQKENI. V shed 2 bases and J shed 1 base, with 2 bases lying between them.

The chain joins TRBV15 to TRBJ2-4, with 7 nucleotides matching TRBD1. V gave up 7 bases and J gave up 0 bases; unmatched junction bases: 9. Per the germline V gene, CDR1 is LNHNV and CDR2 is YYDKDF (reference sequence). This CDR3 contains 16 residues. The CDR3 protein is CATIGTDILAKNIQYF. The CDR3 DNA reads as TGTGCCACCATCGGGACAGATATTTTAGCCAAAAACATTCAGTACTTC.